Following are 28 T cell receptor beta chains from one sample sequenced in a study of monozygotic twins with inflammatory bowel disease. Reprocessing the 5' RACE reads, TCRdb reports a single entry for every CDR3 protein and omits DNA. Recorded here are around 99,000 distinct CDR3 sequences; the top ten clones represent under 15%. Sequenced input: blood. These receptors originate from a human donor with ulcerative colitis or Crohn's disease, or a healthy co-twin of an affected twin (not recorded which).

The chain recombines TRBV7-9 with TRBJ2-7; with no DNA, the TCRdb D assignment of TRBD2 cannot be verified. Per germline, CDR1 SEHNR and CDR2 FQNEAQ (reference sequence). The CDR3 runs 14 residues. CDR3 region: CASSSGTSGYEQYF.

V and J are TRBV18 and TRBJ2-3; checking the TCRdb D call of TRBD2 is not possible without DNA. This CDR3 is 13 amino acids long. The germline V gene has CDR1 KGHSH and CDR2 LQKENI. CDR3: CASSRLADDTQYF.

This sequence joins TRBV3-1 and TRBJ1-1; TCRdb proposes TRBD1, but this gene call is untestable without DNA. Germline V gives CDR1 LGHDT, CDR2 YNNKEL (reference sequence). This CDR3 has 14 residues. CDR3 in amino acids: CASSPRGTNTEAFF.

The V and J genes are TRBV5-1 and TRBJ1-6. The germline CDR1 and CDR2 sequences are SGHRS and YFSETQ. The CDR3 totals 13 residues. CDR3 amino acids: CASSLDVDSPLHF. The full variable domain, its missing parts supplied by reference TRBV5-1 and TRBJ1-6, is KAGVTQTPRYLIKTRGQQVTLSCSPISGHRSVSWYQQTPGQGLQFLFEYFSETQRNKGNFPGRFSGRQFSNSRSEMNVSTLELGDSALYLCASSLDVDSPLHFGNGTRLTVT.

The chain recombines TRBV6-2 or TRBV6-3 with TRBJ2-1; the D call of TRBD2 rests on TCRdb alone, since no DNA is present to check it. This CDR3 region has 14 residues. Looked up from germline, CDR1 is MNHEY and CDR2 is SVGEGT. CDR3 protein: CASSPGLGPREQFF.

The chain employs TRBV10-3 and TRBJ2-5. Per the germline V gene, CDR1 is ENHRY and CDR2 is SYGVKD. This CDR3 contains 14 residues. CDR3 in amino acids: CAIRKGRGVETQYF.

The chain employs TRBV5-1 and TRBJ2-2; without DNA, the TCRdb call of TRBD1 cannot be checked. The CDR3 has 19 amino acids. The germline CDR1 and CDR2 sequences are SGHRS and YFSETQ. This chain's CDR3 is CASSLETGTGGAGTGELFF. The full variable domain, its missing parts supplied by reference TRBV5-1 and TRBJ2-2, is KAGVTQTPRYLIKTRGQQVTLSCSPISGHRSVSWYQQTPGQGLQFLFEYFSETQRNKGNFPGRFSGRQFSNSRSEMNVSTLELGDSALYLCASSLETGTGGAGTGELFFGEGSRLTVL.

The chain employs TRBV24-1 and TRBJ2-3; without DNA, the TCRdb call of TRBD1 cannot be checked. Germline-derived CDR1 and CDR2 are KGHDR and SFDVKD. CDR3 length: 14 residues. This chain's CDR3 is CATAGTGIKDTQYF.

J is TRBJ1-1 and V is TRBV5-1; TCRdb returns TRBD1, unconfirmable since there is no DNA. The CDR3 has 15 residues. Germline V lookup: CDR1 SGHRS, CDR2 YFSETQ. CDR3 sequence reads: CASSFGGQLNTEAFF.

V is TRBV20-1 and J is TRBJ2-1; TCRdb reports TRBD2, a call that lacks DNA to check it against. The germline CDR1 and CDR2 sequences are DFQATT and SNEGSKA (reference sequence). The CDR3 covers 15 residues. The CDR3 region is CSARVGTSGDDEQFF.

This chain connects TRBV7-3 to TRBJ1-5. CDR1 is SGHTA and CDR2 is FQGTGA in the germline V gene. The CDR3 runs 12 residues. This chain's CDR3 is CASSHQYQPQHF. Complete variable domain (other parts from reference TRBV7-3 and TRBJ1-5): GAGVSQTPSNKVTEKGKYVELRCDPISGHTALYWYRQSLGQGPEFLIYFQGTGAADDSGLPNDRFFAVRPEGSVSTLKIQRTERGDSAVYLCASSHQYQPQHFGDGTRLSIL.

The chain has TRBV7-9 and TRBJ1-2. The CDR3 totals 13 residues. CDR1 is SEHNR and CDR2 is FQNEAQ in the germline V gene (reference sequence). CDR3 protein: CASSPTANYGYTF.

The chain carries TRBV5-5 and TRBJ2-7; without DNA, the TCRdb call of TRBD2 cannot be checked. CDR3 size: 15 residues. The germline gives CDR1 SGHKS, CDR2 YYEKEE (reference sequence). This CDR3 reads CASSLDTGLSYEQYF.

The chain carries TRBV7-3 and TRBJ2-1. The CDR3 has 14 residues. Germline CDR1 is SGHTA and CDR2 is FQGTGA. The CDR3 reads CASSLSGIDNEQFF.

The rearrangement links TRBV2 to TRBJ2-3. Germline V gene sequence: CDR1 SNHLY, CDR2 FYNNEI. CDR3 size: 12 residues. CDR3: CASSAGQDTQYF. Supplemented by reference TRBV2 and TRBJ2-3, the full variable domain reads EPEVTQTPSHQVTQMGQEVILRCVPISNHLYFYWYRQILGQKVEFLVSFYNNEISEKSEIFDDQFSVERPDGSNFTLKIRSTKLEDSAMYFCASSAGQDTQYFGPGTRLTVL.

This chain links TRBV4-1 with TRBJ2-2; TCRdb returns TRBD2, unconfirmable since there is no DNA. The CDR3 covers 14 residues. The germline gives CDR1 MGHRA, CDR2 YSYEKL. This CDR3 is CASSFQREAGELFF.

The chain links TRBV18 to TRBJ2-7. CDR1 and CDR2 (germline): KGHSH, LQKENI. The CDR3 is 14 amino acids. The CDR3 protein is CASSPQGAVYEQYF.

CDR3 region: CASSSLTGSTDTQYF. The chain couples TRBV11-3 to TRBJ2-3; TCRdb lists TRBD2, though no DNA is available to test this call. Germline values: CDR1 SGHNT, CDR2 YENEEA. CDR3 size: 15 residues.

The chain is built from TRBV12-3 or TRBV12-4 and TRBJ2-7. The CDR3 is 14 residues long. The CDR3 loop reads CASSLSGSSYEQYF.

The chain carries TRBV20-1 and TRBJ2-6; with no DNA, the TCRdb D assignment of TRBD1 cannot be verified. This CDR3 is 15 amino acids long. CDR1 and CDR2 (germline): DFQATT, SNEGSKA (reference sequence). The CDR3 loop reads CSAVPGGEGANVLTF.

The chain recombines TRBV7-6 with TRBJ2-3; TCRdb's assignment of TRBD2 cannot be checked, as there is no DNA. CDR1 and CDR2 (germline): SGHVS, FNYEAQ. CDR3 size: 17 residues. The CDR3 loop reads CASSSLGLARSTDTQYF.

The rearrangement uses TRBV20-1 and TRBJ1-5; TCRdb's D call, TRBD1, is unchecked because there is no DNA. The germline CDR1 and CDR2 sequences are DFQATT and SNEGSKA (reference sequence). The CDR3 has 14 residues. CDR3 sequence reads: CSARRPRSNQPQHF.

The rearrangement uses TRBV25-1 and TRBJ1-4; the D gene TCRdb calls, TRBD1, cannot be checked with no DNA. The CDR3 length is 15 residues. CDR1 and CDR2 (germline): MGHDK, SYGVNS. The CDR3: CASSDFRSRREKLFF.

The chain couples TRBV3-1 to TRBJ2-5; checking the TCRdb D call of TRBD1 is not possible without DNA. The CDR3 is made up of 16 amino acids. Germline assignment: CDR1 LGHDT and CDR2 YNNKEL (reference sequence). CDR3 sequence: CASSQAKTGGQETQYF.

The gene calls are TRBV2 and TRBJ2-5; the D gene TCRdb calls, TRBD1, cannot be checked with no DNA. CDR1 and CDR2 (germline): SNHLY, FYNNEI. The length of the CDR3 is 15 residues. CDR3 loop: CASSFGGRVWETQYF. Looking up the rest from reference TRBV2 and TRBJ2-5 gives the full variable domain: EPEVTQTPSHQVTQMGQEVILRCVPISNHLYFYWYRQILGQKVEFLVSFYNNEISEKSEIFDDQFSVERPDGSNFTLKIRSTKLEDSAMYFCASSFGGRVWETQYFGPGTRLLVL.

The rearrangement joins TRBV29-1 to TRBJ2-7. Per the germline V gene, CDR1 is SQVTM and CDR2 is ANQGSEA. The CDR3 covers 12 residues. The CDR3 here is CSAWLGSYEQYF.

V usage is TRBV2 and J usage is TRBJ1-5; lacking DNA, the TRBD1 call made by TCRdb goes unchecked. Germline V lookup: CDR1 SNHLY, CDR2 FYNNEI. This CDR3 has 14 residues. CDR3 sequence: CASNAQGVDQPQHF.

The chain joins TRBV5-5 to TRBJ1-4; there is no DNA to check the TCRdb D call of TRBD1. This CDR3 comprises 15 residues. Germline V gene data show CDR1 as SGHKS and CDR2 as YYEKEE (reference sequence). The CDR3: CASSRKVGNNEKLFF.